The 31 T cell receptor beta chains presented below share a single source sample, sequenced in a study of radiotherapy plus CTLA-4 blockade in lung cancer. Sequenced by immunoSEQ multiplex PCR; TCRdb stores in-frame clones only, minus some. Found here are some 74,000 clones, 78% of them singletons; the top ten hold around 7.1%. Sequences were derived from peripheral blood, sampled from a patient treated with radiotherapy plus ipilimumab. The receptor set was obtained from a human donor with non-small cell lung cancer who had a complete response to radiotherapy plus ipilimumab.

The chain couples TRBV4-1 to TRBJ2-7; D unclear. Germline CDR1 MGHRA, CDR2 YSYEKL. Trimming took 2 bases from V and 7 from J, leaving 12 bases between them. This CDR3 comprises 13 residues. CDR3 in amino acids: CASSQRPAGEQYF. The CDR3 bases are TGCGCCAGCAGCCAACGGCCGGCTGGGGAGCAGTACTTC.

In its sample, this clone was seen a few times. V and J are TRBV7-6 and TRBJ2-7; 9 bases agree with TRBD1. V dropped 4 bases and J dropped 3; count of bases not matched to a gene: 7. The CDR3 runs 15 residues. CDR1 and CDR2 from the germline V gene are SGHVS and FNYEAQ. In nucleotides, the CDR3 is TGTGCCAGCAGCTCGAACAGGGGGCGTCGCTACGAGCAGTACTTC. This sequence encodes CASSSNRGRRYEQYF.

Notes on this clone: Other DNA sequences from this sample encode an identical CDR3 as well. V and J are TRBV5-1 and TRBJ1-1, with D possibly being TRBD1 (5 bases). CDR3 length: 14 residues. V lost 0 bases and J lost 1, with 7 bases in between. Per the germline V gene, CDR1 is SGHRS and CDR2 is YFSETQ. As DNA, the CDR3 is TGCGCCAGCAGCTTGGCAGGGAAGAACACTGAAGCTTTCTTT. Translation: CASSLAGKNTEAFF.

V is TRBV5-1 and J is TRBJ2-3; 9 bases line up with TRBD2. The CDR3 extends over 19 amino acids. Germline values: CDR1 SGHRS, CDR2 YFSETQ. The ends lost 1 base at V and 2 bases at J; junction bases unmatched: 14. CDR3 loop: CASSLSGASGNAPTDTQYF. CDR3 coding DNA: TGCGCCAGCAGCTTGTCTGGGGCTAGCGGGAATGCACCCACAGATACGCAGTATTTT.

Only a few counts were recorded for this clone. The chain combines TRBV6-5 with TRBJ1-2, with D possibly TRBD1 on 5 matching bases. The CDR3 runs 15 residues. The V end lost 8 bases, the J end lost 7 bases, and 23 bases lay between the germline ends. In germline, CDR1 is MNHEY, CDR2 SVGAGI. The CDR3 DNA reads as TGTGCCAGCCGAACCTCCTCCGGCAGGGCGGGTGGCTACACCTTC. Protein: CASRTSSGRAGGYTF.

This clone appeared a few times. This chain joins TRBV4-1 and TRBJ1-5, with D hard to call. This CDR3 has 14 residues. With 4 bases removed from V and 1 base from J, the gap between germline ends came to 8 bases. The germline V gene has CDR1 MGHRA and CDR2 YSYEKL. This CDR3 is CASSRRESNQPQHF. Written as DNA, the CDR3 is TGCGCCAGCAGCCGAAGGGAAAGCAATCAGCCCCAGCATTTT.

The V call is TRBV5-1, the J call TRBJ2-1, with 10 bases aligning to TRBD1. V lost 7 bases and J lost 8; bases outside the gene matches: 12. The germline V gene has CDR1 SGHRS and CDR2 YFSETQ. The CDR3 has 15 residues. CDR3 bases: TGCGCCAGCGCCTCCACCGCCGGGACAGGGGATGAGCAGTTCTTC. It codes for CASASTAGTGDEQFF.

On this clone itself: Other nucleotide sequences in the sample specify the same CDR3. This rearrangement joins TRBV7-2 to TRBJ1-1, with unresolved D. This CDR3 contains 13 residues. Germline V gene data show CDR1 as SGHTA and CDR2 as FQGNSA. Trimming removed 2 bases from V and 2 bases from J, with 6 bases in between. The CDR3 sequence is CASSLMKNTEAFF. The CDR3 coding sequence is TGTGCCAGCAGCTTAATGAAAAACACTGAAGCTTTCTTT. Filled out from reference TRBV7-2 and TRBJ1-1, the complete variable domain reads GAGVSQSPSNKVTEKGKDVELRCDPISGHTALYWYRQSLGQGLEFLIYFQGNSAPDKSGLPSDRFSAERTGGSVSTLTIQRTQQEDSAVYLCASSLMKNTEAFFGQGTRLTVV.

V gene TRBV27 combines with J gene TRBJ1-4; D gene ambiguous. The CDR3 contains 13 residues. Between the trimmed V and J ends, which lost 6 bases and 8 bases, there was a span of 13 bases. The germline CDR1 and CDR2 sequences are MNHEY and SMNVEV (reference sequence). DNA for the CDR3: TGTGCCAGCAGGAAGGACCCCTCGGAAAAACTGTTTTTT. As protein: CASRKDPSEKLFF.

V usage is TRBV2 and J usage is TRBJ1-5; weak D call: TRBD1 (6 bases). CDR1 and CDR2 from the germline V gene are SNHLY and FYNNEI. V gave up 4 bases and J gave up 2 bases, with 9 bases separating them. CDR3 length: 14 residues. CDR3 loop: CASSGSGGNQPQHF. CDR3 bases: TGTGCCAGCAGTGGCTCAGGGGGCAATCAGCCCCAGCATTTT.

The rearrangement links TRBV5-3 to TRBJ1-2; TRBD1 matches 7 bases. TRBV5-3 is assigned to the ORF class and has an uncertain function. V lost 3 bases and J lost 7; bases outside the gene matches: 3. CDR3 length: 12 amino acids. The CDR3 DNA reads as TGTGCCAGAAGCTCACAGGGGTTTGGCTACACCTTC. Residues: CARSSQGFGYTF.

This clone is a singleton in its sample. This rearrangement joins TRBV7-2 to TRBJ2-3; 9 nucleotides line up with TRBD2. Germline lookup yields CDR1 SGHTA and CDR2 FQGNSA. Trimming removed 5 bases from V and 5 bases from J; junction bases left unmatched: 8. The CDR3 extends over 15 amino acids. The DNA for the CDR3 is TGTGCCAGCAGCCTTCTGACTAGCGGAAAAGATACGCAGTATTTT. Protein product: CASSLLTSGKDTQYF.

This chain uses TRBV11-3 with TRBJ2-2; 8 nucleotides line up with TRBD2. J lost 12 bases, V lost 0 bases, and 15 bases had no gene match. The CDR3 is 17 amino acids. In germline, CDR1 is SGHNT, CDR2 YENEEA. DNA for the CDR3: TGTGCCAGCAGCTTAGATAGCGTAGCGGGAACGGTTGGGAAGCTGTTTTTT. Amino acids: CASSLDSVAGTVGKLFF.

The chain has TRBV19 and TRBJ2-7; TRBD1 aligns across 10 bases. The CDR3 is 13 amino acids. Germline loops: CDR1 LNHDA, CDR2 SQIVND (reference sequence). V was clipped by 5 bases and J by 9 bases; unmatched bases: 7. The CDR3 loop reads CASSATGTGAQYV. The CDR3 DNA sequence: TGTGCCAGTAGTGCCACCGGGACAGGGGCGCAGTACGTC.

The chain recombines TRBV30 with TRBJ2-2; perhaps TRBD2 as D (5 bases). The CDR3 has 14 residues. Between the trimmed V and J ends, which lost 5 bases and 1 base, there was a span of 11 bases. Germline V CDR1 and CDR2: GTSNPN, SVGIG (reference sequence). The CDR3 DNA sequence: TGTGCCTGGGCGGCGGGTCGGAACACCGGGGAGCTGTTTTTT. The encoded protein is CAWAAGRNTGELFF.

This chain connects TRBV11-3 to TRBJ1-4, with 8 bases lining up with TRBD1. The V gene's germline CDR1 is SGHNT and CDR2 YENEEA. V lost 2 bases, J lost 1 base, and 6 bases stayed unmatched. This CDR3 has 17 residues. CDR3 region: CASSLQGARETNEKLFF. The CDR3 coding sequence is TGTGCCAGCAGCTTACAGGGGGCGCGGGAAACTAATGAAAAACTGTTTTTT.

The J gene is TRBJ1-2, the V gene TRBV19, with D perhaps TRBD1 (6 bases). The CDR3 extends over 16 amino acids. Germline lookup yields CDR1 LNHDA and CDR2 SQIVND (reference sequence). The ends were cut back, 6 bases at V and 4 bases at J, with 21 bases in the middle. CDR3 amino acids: CASSRGALMQSYGYTF. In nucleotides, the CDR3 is TGTGCCAGTAGCCGGGGGGCTCTAATGCAATCCTATGGCTACACCTTC.

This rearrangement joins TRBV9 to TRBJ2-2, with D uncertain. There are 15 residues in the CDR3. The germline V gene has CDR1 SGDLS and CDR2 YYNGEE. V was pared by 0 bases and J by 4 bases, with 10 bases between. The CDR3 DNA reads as TGTGCCAGCAGCGTAGAGGGCCTAGGCACCGGGGAGCTGTTTTTT. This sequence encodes CASSVEGLGTGELFF.

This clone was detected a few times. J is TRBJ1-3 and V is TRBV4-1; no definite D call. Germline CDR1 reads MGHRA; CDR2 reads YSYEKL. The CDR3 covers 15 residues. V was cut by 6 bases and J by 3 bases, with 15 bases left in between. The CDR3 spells CASRTSGLIGNTIYF. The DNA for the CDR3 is TGCGCCAGCAGAACCTCCGGACTTATTGGAAACACCATATATTTT.

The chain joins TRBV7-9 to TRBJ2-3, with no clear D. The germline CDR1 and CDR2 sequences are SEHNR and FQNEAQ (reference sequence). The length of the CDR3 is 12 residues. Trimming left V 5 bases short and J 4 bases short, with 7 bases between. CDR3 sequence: CASSLSADTQYF. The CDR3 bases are TGTGCCAGCAGCCTCAGCGCAGATACGCAGTATTTT. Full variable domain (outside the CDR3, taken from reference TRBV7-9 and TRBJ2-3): DTGVSQNPRHKITKRGQNVTFRCDPISEHNRLYWYRQTLGQGPEFLTYFQNEAQLEKSRLLSDRFSAERPKGSFSTLEIQRTEQGDSAMYLCASSLSADTQYFGPGTRLTVL.

The CDR3 DNA follows: TGTGCCAGCAGCTTAAGGGGTCAGCCCCAGCATTTT. This translates into CASSLRGQPQHF. The J gene is TRBJ1-5, the V gene TRBV7-2; maybe TRBD1 (5 bases). V shed 2 bases and J shed 6 bases, with 5 bases lying between them. This CDR3 contains 12 residues. Germline V lookup: CDR1 SGHTA, CDR2 FQGNSA.

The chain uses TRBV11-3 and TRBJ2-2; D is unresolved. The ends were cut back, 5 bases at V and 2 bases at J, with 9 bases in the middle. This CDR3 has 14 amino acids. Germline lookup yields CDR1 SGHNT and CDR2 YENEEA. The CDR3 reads CASSPISNTGELFF. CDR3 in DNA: TGTGCCAGCAGCCCCATAAGCAACACCGGGGAGCTGTTTTTT.

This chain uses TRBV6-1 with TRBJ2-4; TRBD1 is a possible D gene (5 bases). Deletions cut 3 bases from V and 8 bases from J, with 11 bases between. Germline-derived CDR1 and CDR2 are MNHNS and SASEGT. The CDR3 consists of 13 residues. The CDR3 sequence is CASSDVGLDIQYF. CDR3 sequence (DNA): TGTGCCAGCAGTGACGTGGGGCTAGACATTCAGTACTTC.

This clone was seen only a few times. DNA for the CDR3: TGTGCCAGTATCCGCCGGGACAGGGGAATAGGAGGCTACACCTTC. This translates into CASIRRDRGIGGYTF. The chain couples TRBV19 to TRBJ1-2; 10 bases fit TRBD1. V lost 7 bases to trimming and J lost 8 bases; unmatched junction nucleotides: 13. Germline V gene data show CDR1 as LNHDA and CDR2 as SQIVND (reference sequence). This CDR3 has 15 residues. Looking up the rest from reference TRBV19 and TRBJ1-2 gives the full variable domain: DGGITQSPKYLFRKEGQNVTLSCEQNLNHDAMYWYRQDPGQGLRLIYYSQIVNDFQKGDIAEGYSVSREKKESFPLTVTSAQKNPTAFYLCASIRRDRGIGGYTFGSGTRLTVV.

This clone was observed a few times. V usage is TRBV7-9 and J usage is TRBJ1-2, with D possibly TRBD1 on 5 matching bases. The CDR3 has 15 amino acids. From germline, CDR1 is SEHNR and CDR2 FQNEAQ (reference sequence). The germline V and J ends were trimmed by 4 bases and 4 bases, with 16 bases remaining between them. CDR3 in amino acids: CASSSRRGTSYGYTF. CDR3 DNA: TGTGCCAGCAGCTCGAGGAGAGGGACGAGCTATGGCTACACCTTC.

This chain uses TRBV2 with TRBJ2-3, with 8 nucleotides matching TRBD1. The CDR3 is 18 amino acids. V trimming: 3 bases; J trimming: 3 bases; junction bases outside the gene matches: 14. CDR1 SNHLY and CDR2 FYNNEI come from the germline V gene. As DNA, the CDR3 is TGTGCCAGCAGTGATACCTGGGACAGGCCTAGGGAAACAGATACGCAGTATTTT. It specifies CASSDTWDRPRETDTQYF.

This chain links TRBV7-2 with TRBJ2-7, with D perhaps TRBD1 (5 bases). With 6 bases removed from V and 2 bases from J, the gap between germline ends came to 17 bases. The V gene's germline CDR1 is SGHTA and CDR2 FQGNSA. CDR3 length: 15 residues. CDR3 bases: TGTGCCAGCAGTCCTATGGACACGTCGACCTACGAGCAGTACTTC. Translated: CASSPMDTSTYEQYF. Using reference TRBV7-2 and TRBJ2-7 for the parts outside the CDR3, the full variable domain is GAGVSQSPSNKVTEKGKDVELRCDPISGHTALYWYRQSLGQGLEFLIYFQGNSAPDKSGLPSDRFSAERTGGSVSTLTIQRTQQEDSAVYLCASSPMDTSTYEQYFGPGTRLTVT.

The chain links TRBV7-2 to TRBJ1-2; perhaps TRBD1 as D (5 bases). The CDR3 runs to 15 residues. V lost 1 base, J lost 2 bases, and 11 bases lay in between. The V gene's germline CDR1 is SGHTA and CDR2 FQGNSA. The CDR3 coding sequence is TGTGCCAGCAGCTTAGGGGGACGGATAAACTATGGCTACACCTTC. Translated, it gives CASSLGGRINYGYTF.

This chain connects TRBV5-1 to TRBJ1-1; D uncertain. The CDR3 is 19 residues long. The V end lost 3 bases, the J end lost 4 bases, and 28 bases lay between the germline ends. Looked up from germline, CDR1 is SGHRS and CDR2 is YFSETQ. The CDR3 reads CASSSGFASARRLATEAFF. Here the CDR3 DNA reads TGCGCCAGCAGCTCCGGTTTTGCCTCGGCCCGGAGATTGGCCACTGAAGCTTTCTTT. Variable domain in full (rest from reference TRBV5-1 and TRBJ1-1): KAGVTQTPRYLIKTRGQQVTLSCSPISGHRSVSWYQQTPGQGLQFLFEYFSETQRNKGNFPGRFSGRQFSNSRSEMNVSTLELGDSALYLCASSSGFASARRLATEAFFGQGTRLTVV.

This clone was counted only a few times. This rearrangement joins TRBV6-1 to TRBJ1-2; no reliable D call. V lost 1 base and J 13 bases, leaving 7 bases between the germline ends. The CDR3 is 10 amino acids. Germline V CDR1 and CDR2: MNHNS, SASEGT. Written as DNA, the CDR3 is TGTGCCAGCAGTGAAGACCACCCCACCTTC. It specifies CASSEDHPTF.

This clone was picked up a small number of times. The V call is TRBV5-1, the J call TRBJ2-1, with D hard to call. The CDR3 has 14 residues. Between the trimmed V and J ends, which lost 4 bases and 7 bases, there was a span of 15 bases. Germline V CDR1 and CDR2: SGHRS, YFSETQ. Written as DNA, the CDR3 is TGCGCCAGCAGCCCTGCGAAGGGTACGAATGAGCAGTTCTTC. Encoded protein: CASSPAKGTNEQFF.